This T cell receptor (beta chain) was sequenced for a study of blood T cell repertoires in COVID-19. TCRdb's copy holds only in-frame clones and misses some; the assay was immunoSEQ multiplex PCR. The table has approximately 160,000 clones, about 80% seen once. The sample was peripheral blood. This receptor was taken from a man in his 70s who had recovered from COVID-19.

The CDR3 DNA is TGTGCCAGCAGCCCCCTTGGGGGGACTGCTAACTATGGCTACACCTTC. Its translation: CASSPLGGTANYGYTF. The chain employs TRBV3-1 (or the pseudogene TRBV3-2) and TRBJ1-2, with TRBD1 as a possible D gene (5 bases). V was shortened by 4 bases and J by 0 bases, with 15 bases between the two germline ends. There are 16 residues in the CDR3. From germline, CDR1 is LGHDT and CDR2 YNNKEL (reference sequence).